This T cell receptor beta chain was identified during a study of blood T cell repertoires in COVID-19. TCRdb keeps only in-frame clones here, not all; method: immunoSEQ multiplex PCR. The repertoire holds some 330,000 clones, around four fifths seen once, with approximately 5% in the top ten. Between the trimmed V and J ends, which lost 0 bases and 4 bases, there was a span of 10 bases. CDR3 length equals 15 residues. Germline V CDR1 and CDR2: MNHEY, SVGEGT. The rearrangement uses TRBV6-2 or TRBV6-3 and TRBJ1-3; D is undetermined. Sequenced input: PBMCs or T cells enriched from blood (not recorded which). The TCR originated in a woman aged 50 to 60 who had recovered from COVID-19. This CDR3 reads CASSYSRAAGNTIYF. CDR3 nucleotide sequence: TGTGCCAGCAGTTACTCGCGGGCTGCAGGAAACACCATATATTTT.